What follows are 3 T cell receptor beta chains derived from one specimen sequenced in a study of PD-L1 blockade in urothelial cancer. Time point noted: pretreatment peripheral blood. Using immunoSEQ multiplex PCR, the repertoire was profiled, and TCRdb retains in-frame clones only, with some absent. The table includes 130,000 or so clones, about 81% detected once. The sample consisted of PBMCs, taken around atezolizumab (anti-PD-L1) treatment. These TCRs come from a man aged 50 to 60 with urothelial cancer.

The chain has TRBV30 and TRBJ1-2; 8 bases are a match to TRBD1. The germline CDR1 and CDR2 sequences are GTSNPN and SVGIG (reference sequence). V lost 5 bases and J lost 4; bases outside the gene matches: 12. This CDR3 has 15 residues. The CDR3 region has the DNA TGTGCCTGGGTCCGTTCGGACAGGGAATCCTATGGCTACACCTTC. It yields the protein CAWVRSDRESYGYTF.

The rearrangement links TRBV4-1 to TRBJ2-1; TRBD2 matches at 10 bases. The V segment lost 1 base and the J segment 7 bases; nucleotides outside the gene matches: 7. CDR3 size: 16 residues. Germline CDR1 MGHRA, CDR2 YSYEKL. The CDR3 protein is CASSQALAGVQNEQFF. CDR3 DNA: TGCGCCAGCAGCCAAGCTCTAGCGGGAGTTCAAAATGAGCAGTTCTTC.

The chain has TRBV19 and TRBJ1-5; a weak D match, TRBD1 (6 bases). Trimming shortened V by 8 bases and J by 2 bases, and 16 bases separated the two germline ends. Germline V gives CDR1 LNHDA, CDR2 SQIVND (reference sequence). The CDR3 is 15 residues long. For the CDR3, the DNA is TGTGCCAGTTATCCAACAGGGAGTGGCAATCAGCCCCAGCATTTT. Translating gives CASYPTGSGNQPQHF.